This TCR beta chain was observed in a study of CD8 T cells in Susac syndrome. Trimming cost V 0 bases and J 3 bases, with 6 bases left between them. The length of the CDR3 is 13 residues. CDR1 and CDR2 (germline): GTSNPN, SVGIG (reference sequence). When the RNA was reverse transcribed, random hexamers were used with an input of about 0.5 to 1 ug. An immunoSEQ multiplex PCR amplified TCR beta CDR3 over 54 Vbeta and 13 Jbeta. A single record per CDR3 protein comes from TCRdb applying MiXCR to the immunoSEQ multiplex PCR reads. The data hold about 200,000 distinct CDR3 sequences, with 85% to 95% observed a single time. CD8+ and CD4+ T cells from blood underwent TCR beta sequencing.

V usage is TRBV30 and J usage is TRBJ1-5; D is uncertain. This clonotype was sampled from a human donor in good health. The sequencing input was CD4+ T cells from PBMCs. CDR3 residues: CAWSVRYNQPQHF. Written as DNA, the CDR3 is TGTGCCTGGAGTGTGAGATACAATCAGCCCCAGCATTTT.